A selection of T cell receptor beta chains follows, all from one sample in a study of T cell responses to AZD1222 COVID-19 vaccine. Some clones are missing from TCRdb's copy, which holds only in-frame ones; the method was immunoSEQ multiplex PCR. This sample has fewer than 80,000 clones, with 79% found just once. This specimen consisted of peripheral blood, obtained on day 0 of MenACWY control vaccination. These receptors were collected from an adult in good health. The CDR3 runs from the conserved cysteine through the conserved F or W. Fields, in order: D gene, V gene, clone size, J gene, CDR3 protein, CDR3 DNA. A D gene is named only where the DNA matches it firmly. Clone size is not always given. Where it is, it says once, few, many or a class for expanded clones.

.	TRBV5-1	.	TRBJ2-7	CASSPSGGSYEQYF	TGCGCCAGCAGTCCCAGTGGGGGTAGCTACGAGCAGTACTTC
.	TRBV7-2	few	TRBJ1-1	CASSLLRGLNTEAFF	TGTGCCAGCAGCCTCCTACGGGGGTTGAACACTGAAGCTTTCTTT
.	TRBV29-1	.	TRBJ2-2	CSVEGPNTGELFF	TGCAGCGTTGAGGGTCCGAACACCGGGGAGCTGTTTTTT
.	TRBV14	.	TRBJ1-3	CASSPTIRDFSGNTIYF	TGTGCCAGCAGCCCTACCATAAGGGATTTCTCTGGAAACACCATATATTTT
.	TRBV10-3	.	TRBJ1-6	CAISSGADNSPLHF	TGTGCCATCAGTTCAGGGGCCGATAATTCACCCCTCCACTTT
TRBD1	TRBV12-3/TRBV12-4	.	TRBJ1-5	CASRGQANQPQHF	TGTGCCAGCAGGGGACAGGCTAATCAGCCCCAGCATTTT
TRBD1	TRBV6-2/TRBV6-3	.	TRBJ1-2	CASSDRDYGYTF	TGTGCCAGCAGCGACAGGGACTATGGCTACACCTTC
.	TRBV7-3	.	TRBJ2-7	CASSLGSGAQYEQYF	TGTGCCAGCAGCTTAGGCTCGGGGGCCCAATACGAGCAGTACTTC
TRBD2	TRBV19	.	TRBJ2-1	CASSLTTGTSGGRNNEQFF	TGTGCCAGTAGTCTCACGACAGGGACTAGCGGGGGACGGAACAATGAGCAGTTCTTC
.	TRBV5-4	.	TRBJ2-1	CASSLAGGNEQFF	TGTGCCAGCAGCTTGGCAGGTGGCAATGAGCAGTTCTTC
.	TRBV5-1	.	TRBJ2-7	CASSLDRAYEQYF	TGCGCCAGCAGCTTGGACAGAGCCTACGAGCAGTACTTC
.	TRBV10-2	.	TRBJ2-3	CASRPGLQDTQYF	TGCGCCAGCCGACCGGGCCTCCAAGATACGCAGTATTTT
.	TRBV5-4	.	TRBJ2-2	CAVSPRGRGPALNTGELFF	TGTGCCGTTAGCCCGAGGGGTCGGGGCCCAGCGTTAAACACCGGGGAGCTGTTTTTT
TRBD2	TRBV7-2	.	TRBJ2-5	CASSLRAGFQETQYF	TGTGCCAGCTCCCTCCGAGCGGGGTTCCAAGAGACCCAGTACTTC
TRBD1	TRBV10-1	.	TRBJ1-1	CANPDREGSGTEAFF	TGCGCCAACCCGGACAGGGAGGGATCTGGGACTGAAGCTTTCTTT
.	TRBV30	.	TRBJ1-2	CAWSMWAPGENGYTF	TGTGCCTGGAGTATGTGGGCCCCGGGCGAGAATGGCTACACCTTC
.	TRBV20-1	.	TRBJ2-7	CSARGGYEQYF	TGCAGTGCTAGAGGGGGTTACGAGCAGTACTTC
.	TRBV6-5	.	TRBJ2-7	CASGQDHEQYF	TGTGCCAGCGGACAAGACCACGAGCAGTACTTC
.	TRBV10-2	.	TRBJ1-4	CASSESLQGNEKLFF	TGCGCCAGCAGTGAGTCCCTTCAGGGTAACGAAAAACTGTTTTTT
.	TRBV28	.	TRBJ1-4	CASGSPNEKLFF	TGTGCCAGCGGGTCGCCCAATGAAAAACTGTTTTTT
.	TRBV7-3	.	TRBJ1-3	CASSLGAAGNTIYF	TGTGCCAGCAGCTTGGGAGCAGCTGGAAACACCATATATTTT
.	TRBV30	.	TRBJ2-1	CAWSVAIGEQFF	TGTGCCTGGAGTGTAGCGATAGGCGAGCAGTTCTTC
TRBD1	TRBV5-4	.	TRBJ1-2	CASSLKRDSNKYGYTF	TGTGCCAGCAGCTTGAAAAGGGACAGTAATAAATATGGCTACACCTTC
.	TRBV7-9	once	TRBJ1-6	CASSLEQTPLHF	TGTGCCAGCAGCTTAGAACAGACACCCCTCCACTTT
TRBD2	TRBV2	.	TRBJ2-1	CASRSGVRASGLNEQFF	TGTGCCAGCAGATCCGGTGTTCGGGCTAGCGGACTAAATGAGCAGTTCTTC
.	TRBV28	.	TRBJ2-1	CASSLGRQREFF	TGTGCCAGCAGTTTAGGTCGTCAAAGGGAGTTCTTC
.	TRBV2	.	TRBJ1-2	CASGYEGSYYGYTF	TGTGCCAGCGGGTACGAGGGCAGCTACTATGGCTACACCTTC
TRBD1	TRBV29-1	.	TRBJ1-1	CSGRDSRMNTEAFF	TGCAGCGGCCGGGACAGCAGGATGAACACTGAAGCTTTCTTT
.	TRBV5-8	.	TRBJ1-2	CASSLEAVYGYTF	TGTGCCAGCAGCTTGGAAGCGGTCTATGGCTACACCTTC
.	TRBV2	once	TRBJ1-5	CASSIQGDQPQHF	TGTGCCAGCAGTATACAGGGAGATCAGCCCCAGCATTTT
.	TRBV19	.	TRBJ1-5	CASSINGESDQPQHF	TGTGCCAGTAGTATAAACGGGGAGAGCGATCAGCCCCAGCATTTT
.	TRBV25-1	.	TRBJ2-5	CASSEWSGRFGETQYF	TGTGCCAGCAGTGAATGGTCAGGGCGATTCGGAGAGACCCAGTACTTC
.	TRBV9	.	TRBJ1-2	CASSVGARGDGYTF	TGTGCCAGCAGCGTAGGCGCCAGGGGAGACGGCTACACCTTC
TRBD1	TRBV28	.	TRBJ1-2	CASSSTGNYGYTF	TGTGCCAGCAGTTCGACAGGGAACTATGGCTACACCTTC
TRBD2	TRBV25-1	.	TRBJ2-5	CASSVGGVKETQYF	TGTGCCAGCAGTGTGGGAGGGGTTAAAGAGACCCAGTACTTC
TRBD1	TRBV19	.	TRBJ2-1	CASSISTNRGNEQFF	TGTGCCAGTAGTATCTCGACCAACAGGGGAAATGAGCAGTTCTTC
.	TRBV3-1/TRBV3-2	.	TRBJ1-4	CASSRGRRGDEKLFF	TGTGCCAGCAGCCGGGGGAGGAGGGGAGACGAAAAACTGTTTTTT
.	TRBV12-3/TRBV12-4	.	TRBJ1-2	CASSFGGMGGYTF	TGTGCCAGCTCGTTTGGAGGGATGGGTGGCTACACCTTC
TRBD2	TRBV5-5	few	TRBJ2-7	CASSWAGLDHEQYF	TGTGCCAGCAGCTGGGCGGGACTAGACCACGAGCAGTACTTC
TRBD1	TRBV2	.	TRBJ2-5	CASSEARTGGETQYF	TGTGCCAGCAGTGAAGCGAGAACAGGGGGAGAGACCCAGTACTTC
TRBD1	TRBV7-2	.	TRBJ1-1	CASSSRGLSTEAFF	TGTGCCAGCAGCTCCAGGGGGCTATCTACTGAAGCTTTCTTT
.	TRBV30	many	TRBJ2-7	CASGQSYEQYF	TGTGCCTCCGGACAGTCCTACGAGCAGTACTTC
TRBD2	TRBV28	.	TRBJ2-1	CASSTAVAGGSYNEQFF	TGTGCCAGCAGTACGGCGGTGGCGGGAGGCTCCTACAATGAGCAGTTCTTC
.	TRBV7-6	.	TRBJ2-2	CASSLRATGELFF	TGTGCCAGCAGCTTAAGAGCCACCGGGGAGCTGTTTTTT
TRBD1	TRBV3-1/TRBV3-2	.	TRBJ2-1	CASSPTGAEVLFF	TGTGCCAGCAGCCCTACAGGGGCGGAGGTTCTGTTCTTC
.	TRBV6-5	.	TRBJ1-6	CASSQTGTAISPLHF	TGTGCCAGCAGTCAAACCGGGACGGCCATATCCCCCCTCCACTTT
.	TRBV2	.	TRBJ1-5	CASSGDGFNQPQHF	TGTGCCAGCAGCGGGGACGGGTTCAATCAGCCCCAGCATTTT
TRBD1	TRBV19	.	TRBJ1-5	CASRSGGSNQPQHF	TGTGCCAGTAGGTCAGGGGGTAGCAATCAGCCCCAGCATTTT
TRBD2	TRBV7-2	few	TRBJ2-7	CASSLAGGTYEQYF	TGTGCCAGCAGCTTAGCGGGGGGGACCTACGAGCAGTACTTC
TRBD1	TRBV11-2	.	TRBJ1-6	CASSLEGQGFSPLHF	TGTGCCAGCAGCTTAGAGGGACAGGGGTTTTCACCCCTCCACTTT